The rows below give T cell receptor beta chains drawn from one sample of a study of cytomegalovirus exposure and HLA in healthy donors. The table came from immunoSEQ multiplex PCR; TCRdb's copy has only in-frame clones and leaves some out. Of roughly 120,000 clones in the sample, roughly 80% were seen once. The source material was PBMCs. These receptors all stem from a man aged 50 to 59 in good health and CMV-seropositive. Each CDR3 is given with its conserved first and last residue. The D gene is left open where the match is weak. A row's size may be missing; if present it is once, few, many or a size class.

j_call clone_size d_call v_call cdr3_aa cdr3_nt
TRBJ2-7 few - TRBV10-3 CAISESTLYQYF TGTGCCATCAGTGAGTCGACTCTCTACCAGTACTTC
TRBJ1-1 - TRBD1 TRBV5-1 CASTAGQGAEAFF TGCGCCAGCACGGCTGGACAGGGCGCTGAAGCTTTCTTT
TRBJ2-7 - TRBD1 TRBV6-5 CASSYRGQRNEQYF TGTGCCAGCAGTTATCGGGGACAGAGGAACGAGCAGTACTTC
TRBJ2-4 few - TRBV4-2 CASSQDVRTLLAKNIQYF TGTGCCAGCAGCCAAGATGTAAGGACTTTACTAGCCAAAAACATTCAGTACTTC
TRBJ1-1 once TRBD1 TRBV29-1 CSVVPRAGGLNTEAFF TGCAGCGTTGTGCCGCGGGCAGGGGGACTGAACACTGAAGCTTTCTTT
TRBJ1-2 - - TRBV29-1 CSVEESQGYYGYTF TGCAGCGTTGAAGAGAGCCAGGGGTACTATGGCTACACCTTC
TRBJ1-1 - TRBD1 TRBV11-2 CASSKEGAGTEAFF TGTGCCAGCAGCAAGGAGGGGGCAGGCACTGAAGCTTTCTTT
TRBJ1-2 - TRBD1 TRBV27 CASSNLGQGDYGYTF TGTGCCAGCAGCAATCTGGGACAGGGAGACTATGGCTACACCTTC
TRBJ1-1 once - TRBV15 CATSREGGIAAEAFF TGTGCCACCAGCAGAGAAGGAGGGATCGCCGCTGAAGCTTTCTTT
TRBJ2-1 - TRBD1 TRBV15 CATSRVAGGRGNEQFF TGTGCCACCAGCAGAGTCGCAGGGGGCCGTGGCAATGAGCAGTTCTTC
TRBJ1-1 few - TRBV9 CASSRVSTEAFF TGTGCCAGCAGCCGGGTGAGCACTGAAGCTTTCTTT
TRBJ1-2 - - TRBV2 CASKGGVNGYTF TGTGCCAGCAAAGGGGGAGTTAATGGCTACACCTTC
TRBJ2-5 - - TRBV2 CASRFRGSETQYF TGTGCCAGCAGGTTTCGGGGTTCGGAGACCCAGTACTTC
TRBJ2-2 - TRBD2 TRBV4-1 CASSQITMGPGGNGELFF TGCGCCAGCAGCCAAATAACTATGGGCCCCGGGGGGAACGGGGAGCTGTTTTTT
TRBJ2-5 few - TRBV30 CAWSVARAGTQYF TGTGCCTGGAGTGTCGCCAGGGCTGGGACCCAGTACTTC
TRBJ2-1 - TRBD2 TRBV9 CASSVTSGSLPNEQFF TGTGCCAGCAGCGTAACTAGCGGGAGCCTACCCAATGAGCAGTTCTTC
TRBJ2-1 once TRBD2 TRBV4-1 CASSHPSGGSTQFF TGCGCCAGCAGCCATCCCTCGGGGGGGTCAACGCAGTTCTTC
TRBJ1-6 - TRBD1 TRBV25-1 CASRPDRAGDSPLHF TGTGCCAGCAGACCCGACAGGGCCGGGGATTCACCCCTCCACTTT
TRBJ1-1 - - TRBV19 CASSQRGRGNTEAFF TGTGCCAGTAGCCAAAGGGGCAGGGGGAACACTGAAGCTTTCTTT
TRBJ1-5 - TRBD1 TRBV19 CASRSDRGGSNSNQPQHF TGTGCCAGTAGGTCCGACAGGGGAGGGTCAAATAGCAATCAGCCCCAGCATTTT
TRBJ1-5 once TRBD1 TRBV19 CASSTGTAPNQPQHF TGTGCCAGTAGTACCGGGACAGCCCCAAATCAGCCCCAGCATTTT
TRBJ1-1 - TRBD1 TRBV6-5 CASSRTGSAEAFF TGTGCCAGCAGCCGGACAGGGTCTGCTGAAGCTTTCTTT